Below, one T cell receptor (beta chain) is given with its context. Clones were read by immunoSEQ multiplex PCR, and TCRdb kept only the in-frame ones, dropping some. Here the sample spans about 190,000 clones, roughly 80% being singletons. The data were obtained in a study of blood T cell repertoires in COVID-19. Across the whole study: Samples came from the United States, Italy and Spain, spanning acute and convalescent COVID-19.

The sequenced sample was PBMCs or T cells enriched from blood (not recorded which). The receptor was derived from a woman aged 30 to 39 who had recovered from COVID-19.

The CDR3, as DNA: TGTGCCATCGTGACAGGGACGTCTGGCTACACCTTC. Protein: CAIVTGTSGYTF. This rearrangement joins TRBV24-1 to TRBJ1-2, with 7 nucleotides matching TRBD1. V lost 11 bases and J lost 7; bases outside the gene matches: 9. CDR1 is KGHDR, CDR2 SFDVKD, per germline. The CDR3 spans 12 residues.